This T cell receptor beta chain was retrieved from a study of blood T cell repertoires in COVID-19. Looking at the study overall: Acute and convalescent COVID-19 specimens originated in the United States, Italy and Spain. From T cells, B-cell-depleted T cells, or PBMCs came the material, which was cDNA or gDNA.

Trimming stripped 5 bases from V and 2 bases from J, with 7 bases between. Germline V lookup: CDR1 DFQATT, CDR2 SNEGSKA (reference sequence). This CDR3 has 11 residues. Assay used: immunoSEQ multiplex PCR; TCRdb lists only in-frame clones, some missing. The sample yields 95,000 to 110,000 clones, roughly 88% seen once. Source material: peripheral blood. The J gene is TRBJ2-7, the V gene TRBV20-1; TRBD1 might be the D (5 bases). The source is a man aged 45 to 65 with active or convalescent COVID-19. Written as DNA, the CDR3 is TGCAGTGCTGACAGTCCCTACGAGCAGTACTTC. Protein: CSADSPYEQYF.